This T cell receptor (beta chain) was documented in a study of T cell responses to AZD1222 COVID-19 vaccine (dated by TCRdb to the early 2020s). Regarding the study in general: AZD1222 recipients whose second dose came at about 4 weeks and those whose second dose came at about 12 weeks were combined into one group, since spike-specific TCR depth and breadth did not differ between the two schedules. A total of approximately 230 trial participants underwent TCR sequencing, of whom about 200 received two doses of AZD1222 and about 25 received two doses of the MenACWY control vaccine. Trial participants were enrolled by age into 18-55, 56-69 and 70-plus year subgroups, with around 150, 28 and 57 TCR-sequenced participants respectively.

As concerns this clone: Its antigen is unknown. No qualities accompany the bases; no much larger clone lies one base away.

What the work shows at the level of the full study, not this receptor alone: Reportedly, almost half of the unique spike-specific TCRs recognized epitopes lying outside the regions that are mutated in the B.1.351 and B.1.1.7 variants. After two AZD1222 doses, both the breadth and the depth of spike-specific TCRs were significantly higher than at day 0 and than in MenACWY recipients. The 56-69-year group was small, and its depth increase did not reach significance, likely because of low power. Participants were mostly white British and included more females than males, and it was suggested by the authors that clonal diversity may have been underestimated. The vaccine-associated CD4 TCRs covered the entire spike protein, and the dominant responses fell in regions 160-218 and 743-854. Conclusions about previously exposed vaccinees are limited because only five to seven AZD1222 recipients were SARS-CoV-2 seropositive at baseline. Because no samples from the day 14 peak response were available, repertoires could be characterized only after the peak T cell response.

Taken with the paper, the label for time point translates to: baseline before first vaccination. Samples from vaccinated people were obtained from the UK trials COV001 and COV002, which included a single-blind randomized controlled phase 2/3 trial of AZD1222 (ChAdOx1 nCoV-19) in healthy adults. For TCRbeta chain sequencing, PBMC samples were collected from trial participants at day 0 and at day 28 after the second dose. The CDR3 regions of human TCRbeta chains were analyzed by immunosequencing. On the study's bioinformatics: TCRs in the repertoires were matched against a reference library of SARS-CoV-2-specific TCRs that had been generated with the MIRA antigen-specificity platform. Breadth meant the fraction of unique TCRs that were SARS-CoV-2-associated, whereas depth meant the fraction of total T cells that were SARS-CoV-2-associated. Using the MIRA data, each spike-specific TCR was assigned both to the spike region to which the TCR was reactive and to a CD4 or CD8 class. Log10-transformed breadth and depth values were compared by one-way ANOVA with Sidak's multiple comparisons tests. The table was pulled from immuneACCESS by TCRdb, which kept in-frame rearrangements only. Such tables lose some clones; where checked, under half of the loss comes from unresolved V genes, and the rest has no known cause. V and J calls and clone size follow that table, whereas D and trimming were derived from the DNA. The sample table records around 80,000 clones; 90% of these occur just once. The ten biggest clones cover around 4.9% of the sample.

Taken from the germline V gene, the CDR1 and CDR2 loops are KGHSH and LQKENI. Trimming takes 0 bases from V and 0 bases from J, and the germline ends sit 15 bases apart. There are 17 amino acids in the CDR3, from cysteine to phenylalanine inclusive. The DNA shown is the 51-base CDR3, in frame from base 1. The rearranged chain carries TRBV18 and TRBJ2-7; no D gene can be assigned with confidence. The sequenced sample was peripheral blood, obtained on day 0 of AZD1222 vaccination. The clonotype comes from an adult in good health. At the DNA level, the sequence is TGTGCCAGCTCACCACCGATGGTACATTCAAGCTCCTACGAGCAGTACTTC. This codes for CASSPPMVHSSSYEQYF.